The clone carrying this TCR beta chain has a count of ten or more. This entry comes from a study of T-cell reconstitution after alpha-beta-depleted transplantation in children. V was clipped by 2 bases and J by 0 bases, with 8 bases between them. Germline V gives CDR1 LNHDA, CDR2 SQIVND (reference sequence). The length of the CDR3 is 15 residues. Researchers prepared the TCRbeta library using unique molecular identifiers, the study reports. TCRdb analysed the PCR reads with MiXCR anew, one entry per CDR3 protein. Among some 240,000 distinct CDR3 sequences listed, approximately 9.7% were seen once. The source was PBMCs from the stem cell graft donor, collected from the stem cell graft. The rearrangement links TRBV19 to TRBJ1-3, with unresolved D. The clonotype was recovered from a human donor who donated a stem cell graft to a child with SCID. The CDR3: CASSILGSSGNTIYF. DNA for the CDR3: TGTGCCAGTAGTATACTCGGAAGCTCTGGAAACACCATATATTTT.